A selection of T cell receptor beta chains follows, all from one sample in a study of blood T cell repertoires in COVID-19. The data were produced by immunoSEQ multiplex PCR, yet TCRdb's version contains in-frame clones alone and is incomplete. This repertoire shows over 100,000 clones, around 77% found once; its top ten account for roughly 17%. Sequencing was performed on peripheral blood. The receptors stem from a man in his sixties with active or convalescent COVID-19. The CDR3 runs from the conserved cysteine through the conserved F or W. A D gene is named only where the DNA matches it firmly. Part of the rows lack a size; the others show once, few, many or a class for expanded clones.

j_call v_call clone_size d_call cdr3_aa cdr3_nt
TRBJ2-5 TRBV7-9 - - CASRSIEEVETQYF TGTGCCAGCAGATCCATAGAGGAGGTTGAGACCCAGTACTTC
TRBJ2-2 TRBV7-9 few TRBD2 CASSFAKREPGELFF TGTGCCAGCAGCTTTGCCAAGCGGGAGCCCGGGGAGCTGTTTTTT
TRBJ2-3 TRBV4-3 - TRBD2 CASSQQAGATDTQYF TGCGCCAGCAGCCAACAAGCGGGAGCTACAGATACGCAGTATTTT
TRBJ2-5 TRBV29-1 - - CSVITRRGYEETQYF TGCAGCGTTATCACCCGGAGGGGTTATGAAGAGACCCAGTACTTC
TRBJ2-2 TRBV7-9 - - CASSLSLPTHAPGELFF TGTGCCAGCAGCTTATCCTTACCCACTCATGCTCCCGGGGAGCTGTTTTTT
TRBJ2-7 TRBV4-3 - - CASSQRTAYEQYF TGCGCCAGCAGCCAAAGAACAGCCTACGAGCAGTACTTC
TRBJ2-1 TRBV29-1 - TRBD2 CSGKGLAGSEQFF TGCAGCGGGAAGGGACTAGCGGGAAGTGAGCAGTTCTTC
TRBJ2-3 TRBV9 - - CASSVTTRNTQYF TGTGCCAGCAGCGTAACGACTAGGAATACGCAGTATTTT
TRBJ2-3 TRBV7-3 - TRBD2 CASSPPGLAGTQYF TGTGCCAGCAGCCCACCGGGACTAGCAGGGACGCAGTATTTT
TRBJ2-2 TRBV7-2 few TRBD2 CASSLWGSGSTGELFF TGTGCCAGCAGCCTCTGGGGCAGCGGGAGTACCGGGGAGCTGTTTTTT
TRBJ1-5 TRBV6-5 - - CASSYREGSNQPQHF TGTGCCAGCAGTTACCGGGAAGGGAGCAATCAGCCCCAGCATTTT
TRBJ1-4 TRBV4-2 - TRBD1 CASSRTNTGANNEKLFF TGTGCCAGCAGCCGTACGAATACAGGGGCGAATAATGAAAAACTGTTTTTT
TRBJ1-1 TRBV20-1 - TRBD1 CSASSPGGGTEAFF TGCAGTGCTAGTTCCCCAGGGGGTGGGACTGAAGCTTTCTTT
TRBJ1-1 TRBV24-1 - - CATSSSDRQNTEAFF TGTGCCACCAGTTCCAGTGACAGGCAGAACACTGAAGCTTTCTTT
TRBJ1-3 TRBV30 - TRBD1 CAWSGPGTGRTSGNTIYF TGTGCCTGGAGTGGCCCCGGGACAGGCCGCACCTCTGGAAACACCATATATTTT
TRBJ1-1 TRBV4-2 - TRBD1 CASSQERTGREAFF TGTGCCAGCAGCCAAGAGAGGACAGGGCGGGAAGCTTTCTTT
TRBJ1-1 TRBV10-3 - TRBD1 CAIRGGQETEAFF TGTGCCATCAGGGGGGGACAGGAAACTGAAGCTTTCTTT
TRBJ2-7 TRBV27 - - CASSRVRGSSSYEQYF TGTGCCAGCAGTCGGGTAAGGGGGTCAAGCTCCTACGAGCAGTACTTC
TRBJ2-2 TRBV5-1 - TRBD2 CASSYGPSGKTGELFF TGCGCCAGCAGCTATGGCCCTAGCGGGAAGACCGGGGAGCTGTTTTTT
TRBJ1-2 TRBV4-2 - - CASSQGGRATGYTF TGTGCCAGCAGCCAAGGTGGGCGGGCTACGGGCTACACCTTC
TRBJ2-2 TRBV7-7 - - CASSLRQDGELFF TGTGCCAGCAGCTTACGGCAGGACGGGGAGCTGTTTTTT
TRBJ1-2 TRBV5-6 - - CASSRLQGSYTNYGYTF TGTGCCAGCAGCCGGCTACAGGGCTCCTACACTAACTATGGCTACACCTTC